The clone carrying this TCR beta chain was counted between two and nine times. This specimen comes from a study of T-cell reconstitution after alpha-beta-depleted transplantation in children. TCRbeta library preparation incorporated unique molecular identifiers. MiXCR, run by TCRdb on the PCR reads, gives a single entry per CDR3 protein. The sample records fewer than 550,000 distinct CDR3 sequences, about a tenth being singletons. With 3 bases removed from V and 4 bases from J, the gap between germline ends came to 20 bases. The CDR3 contains 17 residues. Per germline, CDR1 LGHNA and CDR2 YSLEER. The input for sequencing was PBMCs from the stem cell graft donor, taken from the stem cell graft. This receptor was taken from a human donor who donated a stem cell graft to a child with acute myeloid leukemia. The rearrangement joins TRBV4-3 to TRBJ2-3; D tentatively reads TRBD1 or TRBD2 (5 bases each). This CDR3 reads CASSHATGPNNADTQYF. The CDR3 DNA reads TGCGCCAGCAGCCATGCCACGGGACCAAATAATGCAGATACGCAGTATTTT.